These 26 T cell receptor beta chains were sequenced from one sample in a study of T cells expressing NK-cell markers. TCRdb reworked the 5' RACE reads into one entry per CDR3 protein, no DNA. This sample's table reports 130,000 to 150,000 distinct CDR3 sequences. The sequenced material came from blood T cells: a sorted CD56 or NKG2C T cell subset, CD4+ or CD8+ T cells, or bulk PBMC T cells (not recorded which). The receptors come from a man aged 18 to 29 in good health.

The chain is built from TRBV23-1 and TRBJ1-5; the TRBD1 assignment by TCRdb is unverifiable without DNA. TRBV23-1 is treated as an ORF (open reading frame) with a function not yet certain. The CDR3 loop spans 15 amino acids. This chain's CDR3 is CASSPDTESNQPQHF.

The chain uses TRBV6-5 and TRBJ2-2; TCRdb proposes TRBD2, but this gene call is untestable without DNA. The CDR3 totals 16 residues. Looked up from germline, CDR1 is MNHEY and CDR2 is SVGAGI. This chain's CDR3 is CASSYREATNTGELFF.

The chain recombines TRBV5-1 with TRBJ1-1; the D call from TCRdb, TRBD1, cannot be confirmed without DNA. Germline assignment: CDR1 SGHRS and CDR2 YFSETQ. This CDR3 region has 14 residues. This CDR3 is CASSLVGDSTEAFF.

The chain has TRBV7-2 and TRBJ2-1. Germline loops: CDR1 SGHTA, CDR2 FQGNSA. This CDR3 spans 12 amino acids. The CDR3 protein is CASSRSGNEQFF.

This clonotype is identified as medium-sized (0.01 to 0.1%) from frequency. The CDR3: CASSPGQGAFQPQHF. The rearrangement uses TRBV6-2 or TRBV6-3 and TRBJ1-5; TCRdb returns TRBD1, unconfirmable since there is no DNA. The CDR3 consists of 15 residues. Germline CDR1 reads MNHEY; CDR2 reads SVGEGT.

The chain recombines TRBV27 with TRBJ2-2; TCRdb picks TRBD1, but there is no DNA to check that call. The CDR3 is 15 amino acids. In germline, CDR1 is MNHEY, CDR2 SMNVEV (reference sequence). The chain's CDR3 is CASSLYGQSAGELFF.

This chain links TRBV7-9 with TRBJ2-3; TCRdb's assignment of TRBD1 cannot be checked, as there is no DNA. The CDR3 consists of 14 residues. Germline CDR1 and CDR2: SEHNR and FQNEAQ (reference sequence). The CDR3 reads CASSIRDHTDTQYF.

The chain couples TRBV4-1 to TRBJ2-1; checking the TCRdb D call of TRBD2 is not possible without DNA. From germline, CDR1 is MGHRA and CDR2 YSYEKL. The CDR3 is 13 residues long. The CDR3 sequence is CASSSRIANEQFF.

V and J are TRBV27 and TRBJ1-5. CDR1 is MNHEY and CDR2 is SMNVEV in the germline V gene (reference sequence). The length of the CDR3 is 12 residues. The CDR3 region is CASSFPNQPQHF.

The rearrangement joins TRBV29-1 to TRBJ2-1; the TRBD1 assignment by TCRdb is unverifiable without DNA. The CDR3 spans 14 residues. Germline V gene data show CDR1 as SQVTM and CDR2 as ANQGSEA. The CDR3 protein is CSADGTGKYNEQFF.

The chain joins TRBV7-3 to TRBJ2-5; TCRdb indicates TRBD1, and absent DNA this call remains unverified. Germline V CDR1 and CDR2: SGHTA, FQGTGA. The CDR3 loop spans 14 amino acids. The CDR3 loop reads CASSPRQGDQTQYF.

The CDR3 here is CASSLEGGGKETQYF. V usage is TRBV12-3 or TRBV12-4 and J usage is TRBJ2-5; the D call from TCRdb, TRBD1, cannot be confirmed without DNA. This CDR3 contains 15 residues.

This chain uses TRBV6-2 or TRBV6-3 with TRBJ2-1; no DNA is available, so the TRBD2 call from TCRdb remains unchecked. The CDR3 loop spans 15 amino acids. Germline V gives CDR1 MNHEY, CDR2 SVGEGT. The CDR3 protein is CASSYSHSSGTEQFF.

This chain's CDR3 is CASSYSRVEQFF. The genes are TRBV7-9 and TRBJ2-1. In germline, CDR1 is SEHNR, CDR2 FQNEAQ (reference sequence). The CDR3 loop spans 12 amino acids.

The V gene is TRBV4-3, the J gene TRBJ2-7; as DNA is missing, the TRBD2 call by TCRdb cannot be tested. Looked up from germline, CDR1 is LGHNA and CDR2 is YSLEER. CDR3 length: 13 amino acids. CDR3 sequence: CASSQDRRDEQYF.

The chain's CDR3 is CASSPRAGSSNEQFF. The chain uses TRBV11-2 and TRBJ2-1; TCRdb designates TRBD1, a call that cannot be tested without DNA. The germline V gene encodes CDR1 SGHAT and CDR2 FQNNGV. This CDR3 is built from 15 residues. Together with reference TRBV11-2 and TRBJ2-1, the CDR3 gives the full variable domain: EAGVAQSPRYKIIEKRQSVAFWCNPISGHATLYWYQQILGQGPKLLIQFQNNGVVDDSQLPKDRFSAERLKGVDSTLKIQPAKLEDSAVYLCASSPRAGSSNEQFFGPGTRLTVL.

The chain links TRBV30 to TRBJ2-3; TCRdb proposes TRBD2, but this gene call is untestable without DNA. In germline, CDR1 is GTSNPN, CDR2 SVGIG (reference sequence). The CDR3 is 15 amino acids. The chain's CDR3 is CAWSEGLVPLDTQYF.

CDR3 region: CASSATGQRYGYTF. This rearrangement joins TRBV27 to TRBJ1-2; the D call from TCRdb, TRBD1, cannot be confirmed without DNA. The germline CDR1 and CDR2 sequences are MNHEY and SMNVEV (reference sequence). The CDR3 sequence is 14 residues long.

The chain recombines TRBV19 with TRBJ2-1. The CDR3 length is 13 residues. Looked up from germline, CDR1 is LNHDA and CDR2 is SQIVND (reference sequence). The CDR3: CASSQSVIVEQFF.

V is TRBV7-2 and J is TRBJ2-1; with no DNA, the TCRdb D assignment of TRBD1 cannot be verified. The CDR3 totals 13 residues. The germline V gene has CDR1 SGHTA and CDR2 FQGNSA. The CDR3 sequence is CATDGGWGNEQFF.

This sequence joins TRBV12-3 or TRBV12-4 and TRBJ1-2; the TRBD1 assignment by TCRdb is unverifiable without DNA. The CDR3 consists of 14 residues. The CDR3: CASSPGPRVDGYTF.

The V and J genes are TRBV12-3 or TRBV12-4 and TRBJ1-1. The CDR3 runs 16 residues. CDR3 protein: CASSLFVGPVGTEAFF.

The chain links TRBV29-1 to TRBJ2-3; TCRdb names TRBD2, which stays unverified in the absence of DNA. This CDR3 has 13 amino acids. Per germline, CDR1 SQVTM and CDR2 ANQGSEA. The CDR3 region is CSVLAGGTDTQYF.

The chain has TRBV6-5 and TRBJ2-7; TCRdb's D gene call, TRBD2, goes unchecked for lack of DNA. Germline V gene sequence: CDR1 MNHEY, CDR2 SVGAGI. The CDR3 is 13 residues long. CDR3 residues: CASSFLAGEEQYF.

This sequence joins TRBV9 and TRBJ2-5. Germline V gene sequence: CDR1 SGDLS, CDR2 YYNGEE. The CDR3 covers 17 residues. This CDR3 is CASSVASRARTEETQYF.

The rearrangement uses TRBV4-1 and TRBJ1-4; TCRdb's assignment of TRBD1 cannot be checked, as there is no DNA. CDR3 size: 13 residues. The germline CDR1 and CDR2 sequences are MGHRA and YSYEKL. CDR3: CASRGTGGEKLFF.